This is a list of T cell receptor beta chains from one sample in a study of shared clonotypes between healthy human individuals. Only in-frame clones appear in the TCRdb table, and some are missing; sequencing was by immunoSEQ multiplex PCR. This sample carries 660,000 or so clones, approximately 96% of them seen once, and the ten largest clones take about 0.11%. Material: naive CD8+ T cells sorted from blood. The receptors were sampled from a woman in her 30s in good health. Each CDR3 is given with its conserved first and last residue. D genes are given only for firm matches. A clone size is listed for some rows: how often the clone was seen (once, few, many), or a class if it is expanded.

D gene	V gene	clone size	J gene	CDR3 protein	CDR3 DNA
NA	TRBV2	few	TRBJ1-5	CASSESGNQPQHF	TGTGCCAGCAGTGAAAGTGGGAATCAGCCCCAGCATTTT
NA	TRBV4-1	NA	TRBJ2-5	CASSQVSVWETQYF	TGCGCCAGCAGCCAAGTATCTGTGTGGGAGACCCAGTACTTC
NA	TRBV5-8	NA	TRBJ2-1	CASSHLDNEQFF	TGTGCCAGCAGCCACCTGGACAATGAGCAGTTCTTC
NA	TRBV7-6	NA	TRBJ2-6	CASSHIRGTGANVLTF	TGTGCCAGCAGCCACATCAGGGGAACTGGGGCCAACGTCCTGACTTTC
TRBD2	TRBV5-4	NA	TRBJ2-7	CASSTTSGRASEQYF	TGTGCCAGCAGCACAACTAGCGGGAGGGCCAGCGAGCAGTACTTC
TRBD2	TRBV13	NA	TRBJ2-3	CASSFPGLDQQPLMADTQYF	TGTGCCAGCAGCTTTCCAGGACTAGACCAACAACCTCTAATGGCAGATACGCAGTATTTT
NA	TRBV30	NA	TRBJ2-7	CAWSAPLAGAPYEQYF	TGTGCCTGGAGTGCCCCCCTTGCAGGAGCCCCCTACGAGCAGTACTTC
NA	TRBV20-1	few	TRBJ1-1	CSARTGEAFF	TGCAGTGCTAGGACGGGGGAAGCTTTCTTT
NA	TRBV5-6	few	TRBJ2-7	CASSHSDRQSYEQYF	TGTGCCAGCAGCCACTCGGATCGGCAGTCCTACGAGCAGTACTTC
NA	TRBV21-1	NA	TRBJ2-1	CASSKADSSEGSSYNEQFF	TGTGCCAGCAGCAAAGCAGATAGTAGCGAAGGGAGCTCCTACAATGAGCAGTTCTTC
TRBD1	TRBV27	NA	TRBJ2-5	CASSLRQGASMETQYF	TGTGCCAGCAGTTTGCGCCAGGGGGCGAGTATGGAGACCCAGTACTTC
NA	TRBV2	NA	TRBJ1-1	CASSEGQMNTEAFF	TGTGCCAGCAGTGAAGGACAGATGAACACTGAAGCTTTCTTT
NA	TRBV27	NA	TRBJ2-7	CASTLRGGGLYEQYF	TGTGCCAGCACCTTACGTGGAGGGGGCTTATACGAGCAGTACTTC
NA	TRBV19	NA	TRBJ2-7	CASSSRARDEQYF	TGTGCCAGTAGTAGCAGGGCTAGGGACGAGCAGTACTTC
NA	TRBV19	once	TRBJ2-7	CASSGEPYEQYF	TGTGCCAGTAGCGGGGAGCCCTACGAGCAGTACTTC
TRBD2	TRBV7-9	once	TRBJ2-1	CASSLAGGLRDEQFF	TGTGCCAGCAGCCTAGCGGGAGGGCTTAGAGATGAGCAGTTCTTC
TRBD1	TRBV29-1	NA	TRBJ2-1	CSVGGTGTYNEQFF	TGCAGCGTTGGTGGGACAGGGACCTACAATGAGCAGTTCTTC
NA	TRBV7-8	NA	TRBJ2-1	CASSPSDTYNEQFF	TGTGCCAGCAGCCCAAGTGACACCTACAATGAGCAGTTCTTC
NA	TRBV7-9	NA	TRBJ2-2	CASSRMKTGELFF	TGTGCCAGCAGCAGGATGAAAACCGGGGAGCTGTTTTTT
NA	TRBV6-6	once	TRBJ1-4	CATSVGDEKLFF	TGTGCCACCTCAGTCGGAGATGAAAAACTGTTTTTT
TRBD2	TRBV4-2	NA	TRBJ2-3	CASSPLAGDRGDTQYF	TGTGCCAGCAGCCCCCTGGCGGGAGATCGTGGAGATACGCAGTATTTT
TRBD1	TRBV27	NA	TRBJ2-1	CASSLRDSSYNEQFF	TGTGCCAGCAGTTTACGGGACAGCTCCTACAATGAGCAGTTCTTC
TRBD2	TRBV9	once	TRBJ2-7	CASSPLGLADEQYF	TGTGCCAGCAGTCCTCTGGGACTAGCGGACGAGCAGTACTTC
NA	TRBV7-9	NA	TRBJ1-1	CASSLPRRTEAFF	TGTGCCAGCAGCTTACCCCGGAGGACTGAAGCTTTCTTT
NA	TRBV16	once	TRBJ1-2	CASSQDGGYGYTF	TGTGCCAGCAGCCAGGATGGCGGCTATGGCTACACCTTC
NA	TRBV7-2	once	TRBJ2-7	CASSLGGGNSYEQYF	TGTGCCAGCAGCTTAGGAGGCGGAAACTCCTACGAGCAGTACTTC
TRBD2	TRBV11-2	once	TRBJ2-7	CASSSRPREAGVREQYF	TGTGCCAGCAGCTCCCGGCCGAGGGAAGCGGGAGTCCGGGAGCAGTACTTC
NA	TRBV5-4	NA	TRBJ1-1	CASSFGQNSEAFF	TGTGCCAGCAGTTTCGGACAGAATTCTGAAGCTTTCTTT
NA	TRBV4-1	NA	TRBJ1-5	CASSPSSRSNQPQHF	TGCGCCAGCAGCCCCTCTAGCAGGAGCAATCAGCCCCAGCATTTT
NA	TRBV6-4	NA	TRBJ1-5	CASSDCIRGRVQPQHF	TGTGCCAGCAGTGACTGTATCAGGGGTCGGGTTCAGCCCCAGCATTTT
TRBD2	TRBV7-2	NA	TRBJ2-7	CASSHPRLAGVREQYF	TGTGCCAGCAGCCACCCCAGACTAGCGGGAGTTCGCGAGCAGTACTTC
TRBD1	TRBV5-1	NA	TRBJ2-1	CASSALGQGVDEQFF	TGCGCCAGCAGCGCGTTGGGACAGGGGGTGGATGAGCAGTTCTTC
TRBD1	TRBV5-1	NA	TRBJ1-1	CASSQGAPTEAFF	TGCGCCAGCAGCCAGGGGGCGCCCACTGAAGCTTTCTTT
NA	TRBV13	NA	TRBJ2-5	CASSLRNQETQYF	TGTGCCAGCAGCCTTAGAAACCAAGAGACCCAGTACTTC
TRBD2	TRBV7-9	NA	TRBJ2-5	CASSLALAGTSGSQETQYF	TGTGCCAGCAGCTTAGCGCTTGCAGGAACTAGCGGATCACAAGAGACCCAGTACTTC
NA	TRBV28	NA	TRBJ2-7	CASSFLEAGSSYEQYF	TGTGCCAGCAGTTTCCTGGAAGCGGGTAGCTCCTACGAGCAGTACTTC